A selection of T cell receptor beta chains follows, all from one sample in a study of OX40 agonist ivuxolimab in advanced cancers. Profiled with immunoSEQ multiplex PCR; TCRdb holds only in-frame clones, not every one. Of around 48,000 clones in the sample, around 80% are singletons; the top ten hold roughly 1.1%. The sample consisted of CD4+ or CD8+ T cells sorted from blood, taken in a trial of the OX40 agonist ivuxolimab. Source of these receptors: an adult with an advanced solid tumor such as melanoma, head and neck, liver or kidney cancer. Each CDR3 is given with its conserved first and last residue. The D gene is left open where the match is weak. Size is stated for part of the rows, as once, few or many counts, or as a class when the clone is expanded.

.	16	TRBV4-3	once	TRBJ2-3	CASSRFSWGSTDTQYF	TGCGCCAGCAGCCGTTTTTCCTGGGGGAGCACAGATACGCAGTATTTT
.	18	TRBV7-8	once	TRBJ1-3	CASSPSRPPGNSGNTIYF	TGTGCCAGCAGCCCCAGTCGACCCCCAGGGAACTCTGGAAACACCATATATTTT
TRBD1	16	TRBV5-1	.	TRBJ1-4	CASSAWDSSTNEKLFF	TGCGCCAGCAGCGCCTGGGACAGCTCAACTAATGAAAAACTGTTTTTT
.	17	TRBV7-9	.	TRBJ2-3	CASSLGGGGGRTDTQYF	TGTGCCAGCAGCTTAGGGGGAGGAGGCGGCCGCACAGATACGCAGTATTTT
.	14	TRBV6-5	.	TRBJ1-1	CASSLVAGNTEAFF	TGTGCCAGCAGTTTAGTCGCGGGGAACACTGAAGCTTTCTTT
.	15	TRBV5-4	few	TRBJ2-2	CASRAGQMNTGELFF	TGTGCCAGCAGAGCCGGACAGATGAACACCGGGGAGCTGTTTTTT
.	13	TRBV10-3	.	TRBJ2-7	CAISESYRDEQYF	TGTGCCATCAGTGAGTCTTACAGGGACGAGCAGTACTTC
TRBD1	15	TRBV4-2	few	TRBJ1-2	CASSQPDRGVYGYTF	TGTGCCAGCAGCCAACCCGACAGGGGGGTCTATGGCTACACCTTC
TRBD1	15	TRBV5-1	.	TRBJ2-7	CASSGLQGVSYEQYF	TGCGCCAGCAGCGGGCTACAGGGGGTATCCTACGAGCAGTACTTC
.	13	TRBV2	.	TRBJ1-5	CASSEAEAQPQHF	TGTGCCAGCAGTGAAGCGGAGGCGCAGCCCCAGCATTTT
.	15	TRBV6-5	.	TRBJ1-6	CASSLKLLIRSPLHF	TGTGCCAGCAGTCTCAAGTTATTGATACGTTCACCCCTCCACTTT
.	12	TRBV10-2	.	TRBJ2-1	CASSKQGNEQFF	TGCGCCAGCAGTAAACAGGGAAATGAGCAGTTCTTC
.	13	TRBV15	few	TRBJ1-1	CATTNYLNTEAFF	TGTGCCACCACAAATTACCTGAACACTGAAGCTTTCTTT
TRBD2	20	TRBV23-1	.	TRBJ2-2	CASSPAPRASGLFGTGELFF	TGCGCCAGCAGTCCCGCCCCCCGAGCTAGCGGTTTATTTGGGACCGGGGAGCTGTTTTTT
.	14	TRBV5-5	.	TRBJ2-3	CASSAILVPDTQYF	TGTGCCAGCAGCGCCATCCTAGTCCCAGATACGCAGTATTTT
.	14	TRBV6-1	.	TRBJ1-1	CASSPFGRNTEAFF	TGTGCCAGCAGTCCATTCGGACGGAACACTGAAGCTTTCTTT
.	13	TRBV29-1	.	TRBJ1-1	CSVPAAGYTEAFF	TGCAGCGTCCCGGCGGCAGGGTACACTGAAGCTTTCTTT
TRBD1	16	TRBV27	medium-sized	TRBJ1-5	CASSFPIGTVDQPQHF	TGTGCCAGCAGTTTCCCTATCGGGACAGTCGATCAGCCCCAGCATTTT
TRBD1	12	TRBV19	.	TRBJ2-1	CATRQGYNEQFF	TGTGCCACCAGACAGGGGTACAATGAGCAGTTCTTC
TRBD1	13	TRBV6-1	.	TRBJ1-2	CASTGGPNYGYTF	TGTGCCAGTACAGGGGGCCCTAACTATGGCTACACCTTC
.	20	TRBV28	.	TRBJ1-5	CASSLRGIALSDYSNQPQHF	TGTGCCAGCAGTTTAAGGGGGATAGCCCTTTCGGACTATAGCAATCAGCCCCAGCATTTT
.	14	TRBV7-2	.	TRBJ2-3	CASRGRSGPGTQYF	TGTGCCAGCAGAGGTCGGAGCGGTCCTGGTACGCAGTATTTT
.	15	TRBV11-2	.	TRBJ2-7	CASSRQPGSGYEQYF	TGTGCCAGCAGTAGACAGCCGGGGTCCGGCTACGAGCAGTACTTC
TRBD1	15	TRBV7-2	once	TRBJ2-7	CASSLDRVTIYEQYF	TGTGCCAGCAGCTTGGACAGGGTTACTATCTACGAGCAGTACTTC
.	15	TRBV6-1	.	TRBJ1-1	CASSVLANLNTEAFF	TGTGCCAGCAGTGTGTTGGCCAACTTGAACACTGAAGCTTTCTTT
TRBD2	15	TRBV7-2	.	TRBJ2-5	CASSSEAGRAGTQYF	TGTGCCAGCAGCTCTGAAGCGGGGCGAGCGGGGACCCAGTACTTC
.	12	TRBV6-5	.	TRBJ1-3	CASTASGNTIYF	TGTGCCAGCACGGCCTCTGGAAACACCATATATTTT
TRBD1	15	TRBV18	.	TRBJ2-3	CASSRFRGLVDTQYF	TGTGCCAGCTCACGTTTCAGGGGGCTTGTAGATACGCAGTATTTT
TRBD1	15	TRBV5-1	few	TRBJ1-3	CASSLGGVSGNTIYF	TGCGCCAGCAGCTTAGGGGGCGTCTCTGGAAACACCATATATTTT
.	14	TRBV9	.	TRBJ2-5	CASSASRERETQYF	TGTGCCAGCAGCGCCTCTCGGGAGAGGGAGACCCAGTACTTC
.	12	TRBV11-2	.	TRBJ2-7	CASSRGGLLSYF	TGTGCCAGCAGCCGAGGGGGACTGCTTTCGTACTTC
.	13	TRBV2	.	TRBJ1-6	CASSKKENSPLHF	TGTGCCAGCAGCAAAAAGGAAAATTCACCCCTCCACTTT
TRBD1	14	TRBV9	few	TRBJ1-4	CASSVGTGSGKLFF	TGTGCCAGCAGCGTAGGGACAGGGTCGGGAAAACTGTTTTTT
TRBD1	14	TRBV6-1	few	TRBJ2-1	CASSEGQSPNEQFF	TGTGCCAGCAGTGAGGGACAGAGTCCCAATGAGCAGTTCTTC
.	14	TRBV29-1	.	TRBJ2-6	CSVQGSSGANVLTF	TGCAGCGTACAGGGATCCTCTGGGGCCAACGTCCTGACTTTC
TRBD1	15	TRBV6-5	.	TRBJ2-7	CASSNPGQSNYEQYF	TGTGCCAGCAGTAATCCGGGACAGTCAAACTACGAGCAGTACTTC
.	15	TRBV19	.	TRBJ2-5	CASSIEVSSKGTQYF	TGTGCCAGTAGTATAGAGGTGTCCTCGAAGGGGACCCAGTACTTC
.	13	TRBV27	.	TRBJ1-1	CASSLLGRTKAFF	TGTGCCAGCAGTTTATTGGGTAGGACAAAAGCTTTCTTT
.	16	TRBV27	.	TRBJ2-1	CASSSAGTVLYNEQFF	TGTGCCAGCAGTTCCGCCGGGACTGTTCTCTACAATGAGCAGTTCTTC
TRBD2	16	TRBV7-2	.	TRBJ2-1	CASSAGLAGGRDEQFF	TGTGCCAGCAGCGCCGGACTAGCGGGGGGACGAGATGAGCAGTTCTTC
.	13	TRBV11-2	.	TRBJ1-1	CASSSQGYTEAFF	TGTGCCAGCAGCTCACAGGGCTACACTGAAGCTTTCTTT
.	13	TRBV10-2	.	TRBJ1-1	CASSVTFLTEAFF	TGCGCCAGCAGCGTTACGTTCCTCACTGAAGCTTTCTTT
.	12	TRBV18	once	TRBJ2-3	CASSPATDTQYF	TGTGCCAGCTCACCTGCCACAGATACGCAGTATTTT
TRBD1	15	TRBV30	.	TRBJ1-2	CAWSAQDRSNYGYTF	TGTGCCTGGAGTGCCCAGGACAGGTCAAACTATGGCTACACCTTC
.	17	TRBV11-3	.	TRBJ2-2	CASSSRGLSGVTGELFF	TGTGCCAGCAGCTCCCGTGGGCTTAGCGGTGTCACCGGGGAGCTGTTTTTT
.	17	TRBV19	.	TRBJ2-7	CASSARGQGAADYEQYF	TGTGCCAGTAGTGCCCGGGGACAAGGCGCAGCGGACTACGAGCAGTACTTC
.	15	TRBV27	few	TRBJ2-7	CASSLGGGYSYEQYF	TGTGCCAGCAGTTTAGGGGGCGGATACTCCTACGAGCAGTACTTC
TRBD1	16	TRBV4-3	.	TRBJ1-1	CASSKTGGAGVTEAFF	TGCGCCAGCAGCAAGACAGGGGGCGCGGGGGTCACTGAAGCTTTCTTT
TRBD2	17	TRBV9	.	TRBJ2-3	CASSVAASGVGTDTQYF	TGTGCCAGCAGCGTAGCGGCTAGCGGGGTGGGCACAGATACGCAGTATTTT
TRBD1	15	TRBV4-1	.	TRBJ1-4	CASSPAGQGSEKLFF	TGCGCCAGCAGCCCTGCGGGACAGGGAAGTGAAAAACTGTTTTTT
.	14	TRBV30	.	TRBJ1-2	CAWSASGTGGGYTF	TGTGCCTGGTCCGCTTCCGGGACTGGGGGGGGCTACACCTTC
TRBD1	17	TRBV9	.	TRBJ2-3	CASSDSGGQGVTDTQYF	TGTGCCAGCAGCGACTCTGGTGGGCAGGGGGTCACAGATACGCAGTATTTT